This TCR beta chain was observed in a study of T cell responses to AZD1222 COVID-19 vaccine. This clone was observed a handful of times. Germline V lookup: CDR1 GTSNPN, CDR2 SVGIG (reference sequence). CDR3 length equals 13 residues. The ends were cut back, 0 bases at V and 5 bases at J, with 8 bases in the middle. Produced via immunoSEQ multiplex PCR; TCRdb's table is partial and in-frame only. Of some 170,000 clones detected, about 91% appear once; the ten largest clones hold less than 4.5%. The chain carries TRBV30 and TRBJ1-5; a possible D gene is TRBD1 (5 bases). This receptor was identified in an adult in good health. This specimen consisted of peripheral blood, obtained on day 0 of MenACWY control vaccination. CDR3 residues: CAWSVGGYQPQHF. The CDR3 nucleotides are TGTGCCTGGAGTGTTGGGGGGTATCAGCCCCAGCATTTT.